The TCR beta chain described here comes from a study of blood T cell repertoires in COVID-19. Study background: COVID-19 samples, acute and convalescent, were from the United States, Italy and Spain. Sources were T cells, B-cell-depleted T cells, or PBMCs; the material itself was cDNA or gDNA.

How the authors handled the data: Researchers report that nucleated cell counts were estimated from reference gene primer amplification. Libraries were prepared by immunoSEQ multiplex PCR; TCRdb keeps only in-frame clonotypes and omits some of them. The DNA gave D and trimming, while V, J and clone size come from that table. The sample includes fewer than 300,000 clones, 80% to 90% of them seen just once. The germline V gene encodes CDR1 SGHKS and CDR2 YYEKEE (reference sequence). The CDR3 covers 14 residues. Germline trimming cut 0 bases from V and 4 bases from J; bases unmatched to any gene: 3. Sequencing was done on a sample of peripheral blood. The sequence derives from a man older than 75 with acute or convalescent COVID-19. The chain uses TRBV5-5 and TRBJ2-5; TRBD2 aligns across 7 bases. The CDR3 region has the DNA TGTGCCAGCAGCTTGGTCACGGGGGGAGAGACCCAGTACTTC. This translates into CASSLVTGGETQYF.